These 23 T cell receptor beta chains came from one sample sequenced in a study of shared clonotypes between healthy human individuals. TCRdb keeps only in-frame clones here, not all; method: immunoSEQ multiplex PCR. The top ten hold 30% to 40% of the sample, which has approximately 640,000 clones, about 92% seen once. The sample taken for sequencing was memory CD8+ T cells from PBMCs. Noted subset: CD45RO+ cells pooled with CCR7-negative TemRA cells. These receptors were collected from a man aged 18 to 30 in good health. Some clones in this sample may be carry-over from other donors' samples.

The rearrangement joins TRBV28 to TRBJ1-2, with D possibly being TRBD1 (5 bases). The V end was cut by 7 bases, the J end by 4 bases, with 22 bases between. Germline V gene data show CDR1 as MDHEN and CDR2 as SYDVKM. The CDR3 sequence is 16 residues long. CDR3 DNA: TGTGCCAGCACTAGGGACCCAGAGATTCGTAGCTATGGCTACACCTTC. It specifies CASTRDPEIRSYGYTF.

The gene calls are TRBV21-1 and TRBJ2-1; the table gives TRBD1 as D, unverified against the DNA. TRBV21-1 constitutes a pseudogene. The CDR3 is 12 residues long. The CDR3: CASSNKRGEQFF. As DNA, the CDR3 is TGTGCCAGCAGCAACAAAAGGGGTGAGCAGTTCTTC.

V is TRBV7-9 and J is TRBJ2-7; D possibly corresponds to TRBD1 (6 bases). V was clipped by 3 bases and J by 5 bases, with 20 bases between them. The germline CDR1 and CDR2 sequences are SEHNR and FQNEAQ (reference sequence). This CDR3 contains 16 residues. As DNA, the CDR3 is TGTGCCAGCAGCTTCCCCAAAAGACAGGCAAACCACGAGCAGTACTTC. Its translation is CASSFPKRQANHEQYF.

J is TRBJ2-2 and V is TRBV30, with 7 bases lining up with TRBD2. Per the germline V gene, CDR1 is GTSNPN and CDR2 is SVGIG (reference sequence). The CDR3 runs to 13 residues. The CDR3 region has the DNA TGTGCGCGGCGGGGGACGAACACCGGGGAGCTGTTTTTT. Amino acids: CARRGTNTGELFF.

The rearrangement joins TRBV4-2 to TRBJ2-2; 9 positions agree with TRBD2. The CDR3 loop spans 16 amino acids. The V segment lost 4 bases and the J segment 0 bases; nucleotides outside the gene matches: 3. In germline, CDR1 is LGHNA, CDR2 YNFKEQ. The CDR3 sequence is CASSLLAGPNTGELFF. As DNA, the CDR3 is TGTGCCAGCAGCCTCCTAGCGGGACCGAACACCGGGGAGCTGTTTTTT.

The chain employs TRBV7-9 and TRBJ1-1, with D maybe TRBD1 (6 bases). The CDR3 runs 14 residues. The V end lost 4 bases, the J end lost 5 bases, and 14 bases lay between the germline ends. Germline V gene lookup returns CDR1 SEHNR and CDR2 FQNEAQ (reference sequence). In DNA, the CDR3 is TGTGCCAGCAGCTCTACAGGGCCAGGGACTGAAGCTTTCTTT. Residues: CASSSTGPGTEAFF.

This clone has a single count. The chain has TRBV7-3 and TRBJ2-1; 7 nucleotides match TRBD2. Germline CDR1 SGHTA, CDR2 FQGTGA. This CDR3 is built from 15 residues. J was trimmed by 4 bases and V by 5 bases; bases with no gene match: 8. The DNA of the CDR3 is TGTGCCAGCAGCGCCTTCCCTAGCGGATACAATGAGCAGTTCTTC. It specifies CASSAFPSGYNEQFF. Variable domain in full (rest from reference TRBV7-3 and TRBJ2-1): GAGVSQTPSNKVTEKGKYVELRCDPISGHTALYWYRQSLGQGPEFLIYFQGTGAADDSGLPNDRFFAVRPEGSVSTLKIQRTERGDSAVYLCASSAFPSGYNEQFFGPGTRLTVL.

The chain is built from TRBV7-2 and TRBJ2-5; D perhaps matches TRBD1 (6 bases). The CDR3 extends over 14 amino acids. Trimming stripped 4 bases from V and 1 base from J, with 10 bases between. CDR1 is SGHTA, CDR2 FQGNSA, per germline. The CDR3: CASSSRDIQETQYF. The CDR3 nucleotides are TGTGCCAGCAGCTCCCGGGACATCCAAGAGACCCAGTACTTC.

The chain employs TRBV12-5 and TRBJ2-1; D ambiguous. Germline CDR1 reads LGHNT; CDR2 reads FRNRAP. This CDR3 spans 15 amino acids. With 1 base removed from V and 2 bases from J, the gap between germline ends came to 9 bases. The CDR3 loop reads CASGLGTAAYNEQFF. In DNA form, the CDR3 reads TGTGCTAGTGGTTTGGGGACGGCGGCCTACAATGAGCAGTTCTTC.

CDR3 amino acids: CASSRSLAPHEQYF. CDR3 nucleotide sequence: TGTGCCAGCAGCCGATCCTTGGCCCCTCACGAGCAGTACTTC. The chain links TRBV5-4 to TRBJ2-7; no definite D call. The germline V and J ends were trimmed by 4 bases and 5 bases, with 16 bases remaining between them. Germline loops: CDR1 SGHNT, CDR2 YYREEE (reference sequence). The CDR3 has 14 residues. Complete variable domain (other parts from reference TRBV5-4 and TRBJ2-7): ETGVTQSPTHLIKTRGQQVTLRCSSQSGHNTVSWYQQALGQGPQFIFQYYREEENGRGNFPPRFSGLQFPNYSSELNVNALELDDSALYLCASSRSLAPHEQYFGPGTRLTVT.

The chain has TRBV4-1 and TRBJ2-1; D is ambiguous. V lost 3 bases and J lost 15, with 18 bases in between. Germline V CDR1 and CDR2: MGHRA, YSYEKL. The length of the CDR3 is 13 residues. The chain's CDR3 is CASSQPDQPGLFF. CDR3 sequence (DNA): TGCGCCAGCAGCCAGCCGGACCAGCCCGGCCTGTTCTTC.

The rearrangement joins TRBV2 to TRBJ2-7; TRBD2 matches at 8 bases. In germline, CDR1 is SNHLY, CDR2 FYNNEI. The CDR3 length is 14 residues. V was clipped by 6 bases and J by 4 bases; unmatched bases: 8. The CDR3 sequence is CASSLGGTRYEQYF. The DNA of the CDR3 is TGTGCCAGCAGCTTGGGCGGGACTAGGTACGAGCAGTACTTC.

This chain joins TRBV28 and TRBJ2-7; no clear D. Germline V gene data show CDR1 as MDHEN and CDR2 as SYDVKM. The V end was cut by 5 bases, the J end by 1 base, with 6 bases between. This CDR3 has 12 residues. CDR3 sequence reads: CASSQESYEQYF. The CDR3 bases are TGTGCCAGCAGTCAAGAATCCTACGAGCAGTACTTC. The full variable domain, its missing parts supplied by reference TRBV28 and TRBJ2-7, is DVKVTQSSRYLVKRTGEKVFLECVQDMDHENMFWYRQDPGLGLRLIYFSYDVKMKEKGDIPEGYSVSREKKERFSLILESASTNQTSMYLCASSQESYEQYFGPGTRLTVT.

V usage is TRBV27 and J usage is TRBJ1-5; D possibly corresponds to TRBD1 (5 bases). Germline V gene data show CDR1 as MNHEY and CDR2 as SMNVEV (reference sequence). Trimming took off 5 bases at V and 4 bases at J, with 12 bases between the two ends. The CDR3 contains 14 residues. The CDR3, as DNA: TGTGCCAGCAGTCCACTTGAGGGGAATCAGCCCCAGCATTTT. It specifies CASSPLEGNQPQHF.

The rearrangement joins TRBV5-1 to TRBJ1-3, with 7 nucleotides matching TRBD1. The CDR3 consists of 16 residues. V lost 2 bases, J lost 0 bases, and 5 bases stayed unmatched. Germline CDR1 is SGHRS and CDR2 is YFSETQ. CDR3 coding DNA: TGCGCCAGCAGCTTATCCGGGACAGACTCTGGAAACACCATATATTTT. Encoded protein: CASSLSGTDSGNTIYF.

The chain carries TRBV7-6 and TRBJ2-7, with 8 bases identical to TRBD1. V shed 5 bases and J 3 bases; nucleotides not matched to a gene: 6. The CDR3 runs 14 residues. The germline V gene encodes CDR1 SGHVS and CDR2 FNYEAQ. The DNA for the CDR3 is TGTGCCAGCAGCGAAGGACAGGGCCACTACGAGCAGTACTTC. It translates to CASSEGQGHYEQYF.

The rearrangement uses TRBV5-6 and TRBJ1-1, with unresolved D. V was shortened by 5 bases and J by 0 bases, with 14 bases between the two germline ends. The CDR3 is 15 amino acids. Germline V CDR1 and CDR2: SGHDT, YYEEEE. CDR3 region: CASSKIRMVNTEAFF. The CDR3 coding sequence is TGTGCCAGCAGTAAAATCAGGATGGTGAACACTGAAGCTTTCTTT.

This sequence joins TRBV7-8 and TRBJ1-5; TRBD1 might be the D (5 bases). The CDR3 is made up of 17 amino acids. CDR1 SGHVS and CDR2 FQNEAQ come from the germline V gene. The germline V and J ends were trimmed by 0 bases and 4 bases, with 16 bases remaining between them. The CDR3 protein is CASSLALAGSWNQPQHF. DNA for the CDR3: TGTGCCAGCAGCTTAGCGCTGGCAGGGAGTTGGAATCAGCCCCAGCATTTT.

The chain uses TRBV13 and TRBJ2-1; perhaps TRBD1 as D (5 bases). The CDR3 contains 14 residues. CDR1 and CDR2 (germline): PRHDT, FYEKMQ (reference sequence). V was trimmed by 5 bases and J by 10 bases, leaving 18 bases between them. DNA for the CDR3: TGTGCCAGCAGCCCGCCTCTTCAGGGTCACGAGCAGTTCTTC. Its protein is CASSPPLQGHEQFF.

The chain joins TRBV29-1 to TRBJ1-1; TRBD1 might be the D (6 bases). V lost 7 bases and J lost 0, with 18 bases in between. CDR3 size: 15 residues. Per the germline V gene, CDR1 is SQVTM and CDR2 is ANQGSEA. The CDR3 loop reads CSARGADSLNTEAFF. CDR3 bases: TGCAGCGCCCGGGGGGCCGACTCTTTGAACACTGAAGCTTTCTTT.

The J gene is TRBJ2-3, the V gene TRBV7-9; 8 nucleotides match TRBD2. The CDR3 runs 13 residues. V shed 11 bases, J shed 3 bases, and the junction held 7 bases outside the gene matches. Germline V CDR1 and CDR2: SEHNR, FQNEAQ (reference sequence). CDR3 in DNA: TGTGCCGCGCGGGAGGTTCAGACAGATACGCAGTATTTT. As protein: CAAREVQTDTQYF.

The chain links TRBV10-3 to TRBJ2-1; D might be TRBD1 (7 bases). In germline, CDR1 is ENHRY, CDR2 SYGVKD. V was cut by 3 bases and J by 3 bases, with 21 bases left in between. The CDR3 is made up of 18 amino acids. This CDR3 reads CAISDLLGGQKYYNEQFF. CDR3 sequence (DNA): TGTGCCATCAGTGACCTCCTGGGGGGACAGAAATACTACAATGAGCAGTTCTTC.

Concerning this clone itself: Other DNA sequences in this specimen translate into the identical CDR3. This chain joins TRBV27 and TRBJ1-1, with unresolved D. V dropped 5 bases and J dropped 0 bases, with 7 bases sitting between them. The CDR3 contains 13 residues. CDR1 and CDR2 (germline): MNHEY, SMNVEV (reference sequence). The DNA of the CDR3 is TGTGCCAGCAGTACACTTATGAACACTGAAGCTTTCTTT. Translation gives CASSTLMNTEAFF.